This TCR beta chain was recorded in a study of blood T cell repertoires in COVID-19. Trimming left V 7 bases short and J 1 base short, with 14 bases between. Germline lookup yields CDR1 MNHEY and CDR2 SVGAGI. There are 14 residues in the CDR3. The assay was immunoSEQ multiplex PCR, and TCRdb's table has in-frame clones only and misses some. The sample carries about 270,000 clones, around nine tenths recorded once. The sample consisted of PBMCs or T cells enriched from blood (not recorded which). The origin of this receptor is a woman between 18 and 29 years old who had recovered from COVID-19. The chain employs TRBV6-5 and TRBJ2-7, with D possibly matching TRBD2 (6 bases). CDR3 amino acids: CASTLRLASYEQYF. DNA for the CDR3: TGTGCCAGCACACTTCGGCTAGCGTCCTACGAGCAGTACTTC.